Included here is one TCR beta chain sequence, with context. This entry belongs to a study of T cells in Graves' hyperthyroidism and ophthalmopathy. Duration under 3 months, a NOSPECS grade of at least 4, and a Clinical Activity Score of at least 3 characterized the ophthalmopathy patients. Patients showing uncontrolled infection, other autoimmune disease, pregnancy or lactation were ineligible. On the basis of clinical symptoms, serum thyroxine and TRAb, thyroid ultrasound and orbital computed tomography, diagnoses were made. There are 18 residues in the CDR3. Germline V gene data show CDR1 as LGHDT and CDR2 as YNNKEL (reference sequence). The junction had 9 bases not matched to a gene; V was cut back by 1 base and J by 2 bases. TCR beta CDR3 regions were amplified from RNA transcripts. In the first-round RT-PCR of the TCR CDR3, the HTBI primer set was used. TCRdb independently ran MiXCR on the multiplex PCR reads; one entry per CDR3 protein. In the table there are about half a million distinct CDR3 sequences, approximately 23% of which are singletons.

This clonotype was sampled from an older woman with Graves' ophthalmopathy. The sample comprised blood. The chain carries TRBV3-1 and TRBJ2-2, with TRBD2 identical over 8 bases. CDR3 protein: CASSQGIIAGLNTGELFF. The CDR3 bases are TGTGCCAGCAGCCAAGGAATTATAGCGGGACTTAACACCGGGGAGCTGTTTTTT.